The 25 T cell receptor beta chains reported below all come from one sample, sequenced in a study of monozygotic twins with inflammatory bowel disease. TCRdb reprocessed the 5' RACE reads and reports one entry per CDR3 protein, with no DNA. This repertoire includes a few hundred thousand distinct CDR3 sequences. Sequencing was performed on blood. The receptors stem from a human donor with ulcerative colitis or Crohn's disease, or a healthy co-twin of an affected twin (not recorded which).

The chain uses TRBV18 and TRBJ1-1; TCRdb's D gene call, TRBD1, goes unchecked for lack of DNA. The CDR3 covers 16 residues. Germline lookup yields CDR1 KGHSH and CDR2 LQKENI. This CDR3 reads CASSPQQVRTNTEAFF. The full variable domain, with the rest looked up from reference TRBV18 and TRBJ1-1, is NAGVMQNPRHLVRRRGQEARLRCSPMKGHSHVYWYRQLPEEGLKFMVYLQKENIIDESGMPKERFSAEFPKEGPSILRIQQVVRGDSAAYFCASSPQQVRTNTEAFFGQGTRLTVV.

The chain has TRBV20-1 and TRBJ1-1. The CDR3 length is 13 residues. Germline V gene sequence: CDR1 DFQATT, CDR2 SNEGSKA (reference sequence). CDR3 sequence: CSAYRALSTEAFF.

V and J are TRBV7-8 and TRBJ2-2; the TRBD1 assignment by TCRdb is unverifiable without DNA. Germline V lookup: CDR1 SGHVS, CDR2 FQNEAQ. CDR3 length equals 16 residues. CDR3 sequence reads: CASSLGPFTFTGELFF.

The chain employs TRBV5-1 and TRBJ2-7. The germline CDR1 and CDR2 sequences are SGHRS and YFSETQ. CDR3 length equals 11 residues. CDR3: CASSLGNEQYF.

J is TRBJ2-1 and V is TRBV7-9. CDR3 length equals 14 residues. Looked up from germline, CDR1 is SEHNR and CDR2 is FQNEAQ (reference sequence). The chain's CDR3 is CASSSSGSVDEQFF. The variable domain in full, with the rest retrieved from reference TRBV7-9 and TRBJ2-1, is DTGVSQNPRHKITKRGQNVTFRCDPISEHNRLYWYRQTLGQGPEFLTYFQNEAQLEKSRLLSDRFSAERPKGSFSTLEIQRTEQGDSAMYLCASSSSGSVDEQFFGPGTRLTVL.

The gene calls are TRBV20-1 and TRBJ2-1; no DNA is available, so the TRBD1 call from TCRdb remains unchecked. From germline, CDR1 is DFQATT and CDR2 SNEGSKA (reference sequence). The CDR3 spans 16 residues. The CDR3 sequence is CSSQGARRREPNEQFF.

The chain couples TRBV7-9 to TRBJ2-2. This CDR3 contains 14 residues. Germline CDR1 is SEHNR and CDR2 is FQNEAQ (reference sequence). The CDR3 is CASSFALFPGELFF. Combining the CDR3 with reference TRBV7-9 and TRBJ2-2 gives the whole variable domain DTGVSQNPRHKITKRGQNVTFRCDPISEHNRLYWYRQTLGQGPEFLTYFQNEAQLEKSRLLSDRFSAERPKGSFSTLEIQRTEQGDSAMYLCASSFALFPGELFFGEGSRLTVL.

This rearrangement joins TRBV10-3 to TRBJ1-2; no DNA is available, so the TRBD1 call from TCRdb remains unchecked. Per the germline V gene, CDR1 is ENHRY and CDR2 is SYGVKD. The CDR3 consists of 16 residues. The CDR3 reads CAISPGTGGNVYGYTF.

The chain links TRBV5-5 to TRBJ1-5; there is no DNA to check the TCRdb D call of TRBD1. This CDR3 comprises 16 residues. Germline V CDR1 and CDR2: SGHKS, YYEKEE (reference sequence). The CDR3: CASSLRAGEAYQPQHF.

The rearrangement uses TRBV3-1 and TRBJ1-1; TCRdb selects TRBD1, and the lack of DNA leaves this call unchecked. The CDR3 sequence is 14 residues long. Germline CDR1 is LGHDT and CDR2 is YNNKEL (reference sequence). CDR3 loop: CASSTGHQNTEAFF.

V and J are TRBV28 and TRBJ2-7; TCRdb designates TRBD2, a call that cannot be tested without DNA. Germline loops: CDR1 MDHEN, CDR2 SYDVKM. This CDR3 is built from 21 residues. CDR3 amino acids: CASSFGLAGRYSFDRTYEQYF.

The J gene is TRBJ1-4, the V gene TRBV7-9; checking the TCRdb D call of TRBD1 is not possible without DNA. This CDR3 is built from 15 residues. Germline V lookup: CDR1 SEHNR, CDR2 FQNEAQ (reference sequence). CDR3 protein: CASSLGDSLNEKLFF.

The genes are TRBV5-5 and TRBJ2-5; the D call of TRBD1 rests on TCRdb alone, since no DNA is present to check it. CDR1 SGHKS and CDR2 YYEKEE come from the germline V gene (reference sequence). The CDR3 extends over 13 amino acids. The CDR3 spells CASSRTGQETQYF.

The V call is TRBV5-5, the J call TRBJ1-6. The CDR3 spans 18 residues. In germline, CDR1 is SGHKS, CDR2 YYEKEE (reference sequence). CDR3 sequence: CASSFKMTQSSYNSPLHF.

V gene TRBV20-1 combines with J gene TRBJ2-3; the D gene TCRdb calls, TRBD2, cannot be checked with no DNA. The CDR3 loop spans 16 amino acids. Germline V gene sequence: CDR1 DFQATT, CDR2 SNEGSKA (reference sequence). CDR3: CSAPSGGRNPTDTQYF.

The gene calls are TRBV20-1 and TRBJ2-1; TCRdb gives TRBD1 as the D gene, but with no DNA this cannot be confirmed. This CDR3 is 20 amino acids long. Looked up from germline, CDR1 is DFQATT and CDR2 is SNEGSKA (reference sequence). The CDR3 protein is CSARGYNRDARGSSYNEQFF.

V gene TRBV11-2 combines with J gene TRBJ2-7; TCRdb proposes TRBD2, but this gene call is untestable without DNA. CDR3 length: 18 residues. Germline lookup yields CDR1 SGHAT and CDR2 FQNNGV. The CDR3 protein is CASSFYTLAGRQEYEQYF.

V usage is TRBV2 and J usage is TRBJ2-7; TCRdb's D gene call, TRBD1, goes unchecked for lack of DNA. The CDR3 is 14 residues long. Germline CDR1 and CDR2: SNHLY and FYNNEI. The CDR3 spells CASRGRTVSYEQYF.

The chain is built from TRBV25-1 and TRBJ1-2. The CDR3 sequence is 12 residues long. The germline gives CDR1 MGHDK, CDR2 SYGVNS. This CDR3 reads CASSEGLYGYTF.

This chain connects TRBV27 to TRBJ2-2; TCRdb designates TRBD1, a call that cannot be tested without DNA. This CDR3 is 15 amino acids long. The germline V gene has CDR1 MNHEY and CDR2 SMNVEV (reference sequence). CDR3 protein: CASSSDRGEVGELFF.

The chain carries TRBV12-3 or TRBV12-4 and TRBJ1-4. CDR3 length: 14 residues. CDR3 loop: CASSATDRNEKLFF.

The rearrangement uses TRBV5-1 and TRBJ2-2. CDR1 is SGHRS, CDR2 YFSETQ, per germline. This CDR3 contains 14 residues. The CDR3 region is CASSFQQNTGELFF. Complete variable domain (other parts from reference TRBV5-1 and TRBJ2-2): KAGVTQTPRYLIKTRGQQVTLSCSPISGHRSVSWYQQTPGQGLQFLFEYFSETQRNKGNFPGRFSGRQFSNSRSEMNVSTLELGDSALYLCASSFQQNTGELFFGEGSRLTVL.

The chain carries TRBV28 and TRBJ2-2. CDR1 MDHEN and CDR2 SYDVKM come from the germline V gene. This CDR3 is built from 15 residues. The CDR3 sequence: CASFPSIRVTGELFF.

The rearrangement links TRBV27 to TRBJ2-2. This CDR3 comprises 14 residues. CDR1 and CDR2 from the germline V gene are MNHEY and SMNVEV (reference sequence). This CDR3 reads CASSKTPNTGELFF.

The chain carries TRBV7-2 and TRBJ2-7; TCRdb names TRBD2, which stays unverified in the absence of DNA. CDR3 size: 17 residues. CDR1 and CDR2 (germline): SGHTA, FQGNSA. The CDR3 is CASSLISGGSLRNEQYF.